This TCR beta chain was identified in a study of blood T cell repertoires in COVID-19. Study-level information: T cells, B-cell-depleted T cells, or PBMCs provided the cDNA or gDNA that served as material.

Germline V gives CDR1 LGHDT, CDR2 YNNKEL (reference sequence). CDR3 length: 13 residues. The assay was immunoSEQ multiplex PCR, and TCRdb's table has in-frame clones only and misses some. The data show roughly 160,000 clones, about 86% seen once. Notes on this clone: The junction does not match germline at one end; this may be a read error.

This chain uses TRBV3-1 (or the pseudogene TRBV3-2) with TRBJ2-7; possibly TRBD2 for D (5 bases). This sequence was found in a man in his 70s with active or convalescent COVID-19. Material: peripheral blood. The CDR3 is CASSQVEGYAQYF. Written as DNA, the CDR3 is TGTGCCAGCAGCCAAGTTGAGGGCTACGCGCAGTACTTC.